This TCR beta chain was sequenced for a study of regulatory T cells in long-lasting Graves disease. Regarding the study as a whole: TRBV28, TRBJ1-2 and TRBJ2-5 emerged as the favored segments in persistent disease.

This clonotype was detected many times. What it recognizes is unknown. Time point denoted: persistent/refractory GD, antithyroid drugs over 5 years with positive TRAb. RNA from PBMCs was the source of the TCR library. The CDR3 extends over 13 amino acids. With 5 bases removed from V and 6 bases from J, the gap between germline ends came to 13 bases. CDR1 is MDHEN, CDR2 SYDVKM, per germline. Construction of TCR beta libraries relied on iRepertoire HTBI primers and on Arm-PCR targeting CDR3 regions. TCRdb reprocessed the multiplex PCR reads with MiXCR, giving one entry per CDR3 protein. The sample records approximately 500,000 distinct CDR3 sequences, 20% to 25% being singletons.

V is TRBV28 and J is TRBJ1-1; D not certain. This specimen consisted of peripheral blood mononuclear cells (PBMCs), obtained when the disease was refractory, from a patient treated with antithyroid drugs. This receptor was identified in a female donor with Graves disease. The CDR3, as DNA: TGTGCCAGCAGTCCTGCGGTGAGGGCTGAAGCTTTCTTT. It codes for CASSPAVRAEAFF. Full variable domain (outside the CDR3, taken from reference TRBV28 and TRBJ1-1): DVKVTQSSRYLVKRTGEKVFLECVQDMDHENMFWYRQDPGLGLRLIYFSYDVKMKEKGDIPEGYSVSREKKERFSLILESASTNQTSMYLCASSPAVRAEAFFGQGTRLTVV.